Listed below are T cell receptor beta chains from one sample, sequenced in a study of blood T cells in healthy people across ages. TCRdb used MiXCR to reprocess the 5' RACE reads, holding one entry per CDR3 protein. The data contain over 550,000 distinct CDR3 sequences, about 28% of them singletons. Sequencing used blood. The receptors originated from an elderly woman in good health. Each CDR3 is given with its conserved first and last residue. Fields, in order: D gene, clone size, V gene, J gene, CDR3 DNA, CDR3 protein. The D gene is left open where the match is weak. Clone size, where shown, is once, few, many, or a class for clones that have expanded.

NA	many	TRBV20-1	TRBJ2-1	TGCAGTGCTAGAGATCACAACGGCGGCTCCTACAATGAGCAGTTCTTC	CSARDHNGGSYNEQFF
NA	NA	TRBV20-1	TRBJ1-2	TGCAGTGCTAGAGGAGGGGGGGGATTAGGCTACACCTTC	CSARGGGGLGYTF
NA	many	TRBV20-1	TRBJ2-7	TGCAGTGCTAGAGTCGCCAGGACCTACGAGCAGTACTTC	CSARVARTYEQYF
TRBD2	NA	TRBV20-1	TRBJ2-3	TGCAGTGCTCATGAGACTAGCGGGGGCACAGATACGCAGTATTTT	CSAHETSGGTDTQYF
NA	many	TRBV20-1	TRBJ2-1	TGCAGTGCTAGGGGGATAAGCTCCTACAATGAGCAGTTCTTC	CSARGISSYNEQFF
NA	NA	TRBV20-1	TRBJ2-7	TGCAGTGCCGTAGTACAAACCGTAACCTACGAGCAGTACTTC	CSAVVQTVTYEQYF
NA	many	TRBV5-4	TRBJ1-2	TGTGCCAGCAGCGTGAGGCCAGGGGATATCTATGGCTACACCTTC	CASSVRPGDIYGYTF
TRBD1	many	TRBV29-1	TRBJ2-7	TGCAGCGTTGAGGACAGGAACTACGAGCAGTACTTC	CSVEDRNYEQYF
NA	NA	TRBV20-1	TRBJ2-1	TGCAGTGCTAGAGAGAACAGGGCCTCCTACAATGAGCAGTTCTTC	CSARENRASYNEQFF
TRBD1	few	TRBV5-1	TRBJ2-2	TGCGCCAGCAGCTTGGTGTCAGGGGGATACACCGGGGAGCTGTTTTTT	CASSLVSGGYTGELFF
NA	NA	TRBV2	TRBJ2-2	TGTGCCAGCAGGGCAGGGGAGGCCGGGGAGCTGTTTTTT	CASRAGEAGELFF
TRBD2	NA	TRBV27	TRBJ2-3	TGTGCCAGCAGTTTTAATCCGGCTAGCGGGAGTATTAATACGCAGTATTTT	CASSFNPASGSINTQYF
TRBD1	many	TRBV6-5	TRBJ2-7	TGTGCCAGCAGGGGGACAGGGGGGGCTCAGTACTTC	CASRGTGGAQYF